The next 5 T cell receptor beta chains were all read from a single sample in a study of identical twins. TCRdb re-called the 5' RACE reads with MiXCR, one entry per CDR3 protein. The sample consists of about 810,000 distinct CDR3 sequences, over 9% of them appearing once. These same data were also listed under a study on yellow fever vaccine responses in identical twins.

Sequenced input: PBMCs. These receptors originate from a woman between 18 and 29 years old in good health.

Only a few counts were recorded for this clonotype. The chain employs TRBV27 and TRBJ2-7, with TRBD1 as a possible D gene (8 bases). Trimming left V 0 bases short and J 4 bases short, with 19 bases between. The length of the CDR3 is 17 residues. Germline CDR1 reads MNHEY; CDR2 reads SMNVEV (reference sequence). CDR3 DNA sequence: TGTGCCAGCAGTTTATCGGGGGGGACAGGTCCGGGATACGAGCAGTACTTC. Translation gives CASSLSGGTGPGYEQYF.

V usage is TRBV27 and J usage is TRBJ1-2; D call uncertain. The germline CDR1 and CDR2 sequences are MNHEY and SMNVEV (reference sequence). Trimming removed 0 bases from V and 4 bases from J, with 6 bases in between. There are 13 residues in the CDR3. The CDR3 nucleotides read TGTGCCAGCAGTTTATCAGGGTTCTATGGCTACACCTTC. Amino acid sequence: CASSLSGFYGYTF.

This clonotype was detected a few times. The gene calls are TRBV5-1 and TRBJ1-5; possibly TRBD1 for D (5 bases). In germline, CDR1 is SGHRS, CDR2 YFSETQ. V lost 0 bases, J lost 6 bases, and 10 bases lay in between. The CDR3 totals 14 residues. For the CDR3, the DNA is TGCGCCAGCAGCTTGGAAGGGACGGCTCAGCCCCAGCATTTT. Its translation: CASSLEGTAQPQHF.

The V and J genes are TRBV27 and TRBJ2-1, with TRBD2 identical over 7 bases. The CDR3 extends over 14 amino acids. The V and J ends lost 6 bases and 6 bases, in that order; junction bases with no gene match: 8. Germline V lookup: CDR1 MNHEY, CDR2 SMNVEV (reference sequence). The CDR3 reads CASSIPGGFNEQFF. The CDR3 nucleotides read TGTGCCAGCAGCATCCCCGGGGGGTTCAATGAGCAGTTCTTC.

As for this clonotype: One end of the junction does not line up with germline, which may come from a read error. CDR3 nucleotides: TGTGCCACCAGCCAAGATCCGCCGTTGGGCGGGAGGGTCAGCTCCTACGAGCAGTACTTC. It is translated as CATSQDPPLGGRVSSYEQYF. J is TRBJ2-7 and V is TRBV3-1, with TRBD2 matching 9 bases. This CDR3 region has 20 residues. Germline V lookup: CDR1 LGHDT, CDR2 YNNKEL (reference sequence).